The 18 T cell receptor beta chains below were found in one sample sequenced in a study of beta chain features in type 1 diabetes. Regarding the study as a whole: When Type 1 diabetes patients were examined, their TCRB CDR3s proved moderately but significantly shorter in all four CD4+ subsets.

Their antigen targets remain unknown. Expressed TCRB transcripts were sequenced, since all the RNA that had been isolated was reverse transcribed. The data were produced by immunoSEQ multiplex PCR, yet TCRdb's version contains in-frame clones alone and is incomplete. This sample has about 68,000 clones; about 50% occur once, and the top ten carry roughly 0.7%. The sample comprised central memory CD4+ T cells from blood. The receptors stem from a man between 25 and 39 years old with type 1 diabetes.

As for this clone: This specimen includes other DNA sequences encoding the same CDR3. The V call is TRBV5-1, the J call TRBJ2-5, with 8 nucleotides matching TRBD1. The CDR3 totals 14 residues. Germline assignment: CDR1 SGHRS and CDR2 YFSETQ. The J segment lost 5 bases and the V segment lost 0 bases, leaving 3 bases of the junction unmatched. This chain's CDR3 is CASSLGQGMETQYF. The CDR3, as DNA: TGCGCCAGCAGCTTGGGACAGGGGATGGAGACCCAGTACTTC.

This clone was observed a handful of times. V and J are TRBV7-8 and TRBJ2-5, with D possibly matching TRBD2 (6 bases). V lost 5 bases and J lost 4, with 17 bases in between. CDR3 length: 15 residues. CDR1 and CDR2 from the germline V gene are SGHVS and FQNEAQ. CDR3 amino acids: CASSPRGRVRETQYF. The DNA of the CDR3 is TGTGCCAGCAGCCCGCGGGGACGGGTGCGAGAGACCCAGTACTTC.

The sample holds a few counts of this clone. The chain couples TRBV29-1 to TRBJ1-2, with 7 bases matching TRBD1. V lost 6 bases and J lost 7; bases outside the gene matches: 5. Germline-derived CDR1 and CDR2 are SQVTM and ANQGSEA. CDR3 length equals 11 residues. Here the CDR3 reads CSVADRAGYTF. The CDR3 DNA reads TGCAGCGTCGCAGACAGGGCTGGCTACACCTTC.

This clone occurred a few times. The chain has TRBV6-6 and TRBJ2-2; TRBD1 agrees at 9 bases. Germline V gene sequence: CDR1 MNHNY, CDR2 SVGAGI (reference sequence). Trimming at V came to 4 bases and at J to 5 bases, leaving 2 bases not matched to a gene. This CDR3 is built from 14 residues. The CDR3 region has the DNA TGTGCCAGCAGTTGGGACAGGGCTACCGGGGAGCTGTTTTTT. This gives the protein CASSWDRATGELFF.

CDR3 coding DNA: TGTGCCAGCAGCTTGGAAGGACAGGGGCGCAATGGCTACACCTTC. Its translation is CASSLEGQGRNGYTF. The chain carries TRBV5-6 and TRBJ1-2, with TRBD1 identical over 9 bases. This CDR3 has 15 residues. Looked up from germline, CDR1 is SGHDT and CDR2 is YYEEEE. V dropped 0 bases and J dropped 6; count of bases not matched to a gene: 6.

This rearrangement joins TRBV7-8 to TRBJ2-2, with D possibly TRBD1 on 5 matching bases. Per germline, CDR1 SGHVS and CDR2 FQNEAQ. The CDR3 runs to 15 residues. V dropped 4 bases and J dropped 3 bases, with 12 bases sitting between them. The CDR3, as DNA: TGTGCCAGCAGCTCCAGGGTGTTAGACACCGGGGAGCTGTTTTTT. This translates into CASSSRVLDTGELFF.

CDR3 loop: CASSPRGGKDTEAFF. The DNA for the CDR3 is TGTGCCAGCAGCCCGCGGGGCGGGAAGGACACTGAAGCTTTCTTT. The chain combines TRBV5-5 with TRBJ1-1; D is possibly TRBD1 (5 bases). Germline CDR1 reads SGHKS; CDR2 reads YYEKEE (reference sequence). The CDR3 consists of 15 residues. V gave up 4 bases and J gave up 3 bases, with 16 bases separating them.

The chain combines TRBV19 with TRBJ1-1, with D unclear. Germline CDR1 reads LNHDA; CDR2 reads SQIVND (reference sequence). This CDR3 has 13 residues. V was cut by 4 bases and J by 1 base, with 7 bases left in between. CDR3 sequence: CASSKRWNTEAFF. For the CDR3, the DNA is TGTGCCAGTAGTAAGCGGTGGAACACTGAAGCTTTCTTT.

The rearrangement links TRBV7-9 to TRBJ2-7, with TRBD2 matching over 8 bases. In germline, CDR1 is SEHNR, CDR2 FQNEAQ (reference sequence). CDR3 length: 14 residues. V dropped 5 bases and J dropped 3; count of bases not matched to a gene: 6. The CDR3 nucleotides are TGTGCCAGCAGCCCGGGGGGGGCGAACTACGAGCAGTACTTC. The encoded protein is CASSPGGANYEQYF.

J is TRBJ1-1 and V is TRBV6-5, with D tentatively TRBD1 (5 bases). Germline V gives CDR1 MNHEY, CDR2 SVGAGI. The CDR3 totals 13 residues. Trimming cost V 7 bases and J 4 bases, with 13 bases left between them. The CDR3 spells CASTRGSSTEAFF. The CDR3 DNA reads TGTGCCAGCACCCGGGGGTCGAGCACTGAAGCTTTCTTT.

This chain uses TRBV5-1 with TRBJ2-6; D perhaps matches TRBD1 (7 bases). The V and J ends lost 8 bases and 3 bases respectively, with 21 bases between them. Looked up from germline, CDR1 is SGHRS and CDR2 is YFSETQ. The CDR3 loop spans 17 amino acids. CDR3 protein: CASCAGQPLGGANVLTF. DNA of the CDR3: TGCGCCAGTTGCGCGGGACAGCCTCTGGGTGGGGCCAACGTCCTGACTTTC. Complete variable domain (other parts from reference TRBV5-1 and TRBJ2-6): KAGVTQTPRYLIKTRGQQVTLSCSPISGHRSVSWYQQTPGQGLQFLFEYFSETQRNKGNFPGRFSGRQFSNSRSEMNVSTLELGDSALYLCASCAGQPLGGANVLTFGAGSRLTVL.

V and J are TRBV4-1 and TRBJ2-7; TRBD2 matches 12 bases. CDR1 MGHRA and CDR2 YSYEKL come from the germline V gene. Unmatched junction bases numbered 8, after V lost 4 bases and J lost 4 bases. The CDR3 consists of 16 residues. In DNA form, the CDR3 reads TGCGCCAGCAGCCGCGGACTAGCGGGGCTTTCGTACGAGCAGTACTTC. Protein sequence: CASSRGLAGLSYEQYF.

A few counts support this clone. This chain uses TRBV29-1 with TRBJ2-3; 7 bases fit TRBD2. The CDR3 has 14 residues. CDR1 and CDR2 from the germline V gene are SQVTM and ANQGSEA. Unmatched junction bases numbered 5, after V lost 1 base and J lost 4 bases. CDR3 protein: CSVEVTSIADTQYF. In DNA form, the CDR3 reads TGCAGCGTTGAAGTGACTAGCATCGCAGATACGCAGTATTTT.

The chain employs TRBV6-1 and TRBJ2-2; 15 bases are a match to TRBD2. Germline V lookup: CDR1 MNHNS, CDR2 SASEGT. V was clipped by 3 bases and J by 4 bases; unmatched bases: 6. The CDR3 has 18 residues. The CDR3 DNA reads TGTGCCAGCAGTGAGAGGACTAGCGGGGGGGATGGCACCGGGGAGCTGTTTTTT. Its translation is CASSERTSGGDGTGELFF.

This clone was observed a few times. V gene TRBV11-2 combines with J gene TRBJ2-3; 9 nucleotides match TRBD2. This CDR3 spans 15 amino acids. The ends lost 6 bases at V and 2 bases at J; junction bases unmatched: 6. Germline lookup yields CDR1 SGHAT and CDR2 FQNNGV. CDR3 amino acids: CASSRLAGTTDTQYF. The CDR3 DNA follows: TGTGCCAGCAGTCGGCTAGCGGGAACCACAGATACGCAGTATTTT.

V gene TRBV4-2 combines with J gene TRBJ2-1, with 12 bases matching TRBD2. CDR1 LGHNA and CDR2 YNFKEQ come from the germline V gene. Trimming took 4 bases from V and 1 from J; bases not matched to a gene: 8. The CDR3 has 18 residues. CDR3 residues: CASSLSRGTSGSYNEQFF. The CDR3, as DNA: TGTGCCAGCAGCCTTTCTCGTGGGACTAGCGGGTCCTACAATGAGCAGTTCTTC.

V is TRBV6-4 and J is TRBJ2-1, with 12 bases aligning to TRBD2. The ends lost 0 bases at V and 6 bases at J; junction bases unmatched: 0. CDR1 MRHNA and CDR2 SNTAGT come from the germline V gene. The CDR3 spans 15 residues. CDR3 DNA: TGTGCCAGCAGTGACTCGACTAGCGGGAGCAATGAGCAGTTCTTC. It is translated as CASSDSTSGSNEQFF.

V and J are TRBV18 and TRBJ2-7; TRBD2 matches 7 bases. Trimming cost V 2 bases and J 0 bases; bases outside gene matches: 1. The CDR3 runs 14 residues. Germline lookup yields CDR1 KGHSH and CDR2 LQKENI. The CDR3 sequence: CASSPIAGSYEQYF. In DNA form, the CDR3 reads TGTGCCAGCTCACCAATAGCGGGCTCCTACGAGCAGTACTTC.